A selection of T cell receptor beta chains follows, all from one sample in a study of blood T cell repertoires in COVID-19. This table comes from immunoSEQ multiplex PCR, and its TCRdb copy is limited to in-frame clones, with some not included. The sample carries under 250,000 clones, 60% to 85% recorded once. Sequenced sample: peripheral blood. The receptors were gathered from an older woman with acute or convalescent COVID-19. Both conserved end residues are trimmed from each CDR3. The order of the fields is CDR3 protein, V gene, clone size. Clone size is given for some rows only: seen once, a few or many times, or a class if the clone is expanded.

cdr3_aa: ASSLGGGGGDTQY
v_call: TRBV27
clone_size: NA

cdr3_aa: ASSPDYQETQY
v_call: TRBV3-1/TRBV3-2
clone_size: NA

cdr3_aa: ASRGTGYNQPQH
v_call: TRBV27
clone_size: NA

cdr3_aa: ASSSSGYYEEQY
v_call: TRBV7-2
clone_size: NA

cdr3_aa: ASSQAGGDTDTQY
v_call: TRBV3-1/TRBV3-2
clone_size: NA

cdr3_aa: ASSEDRAGQPQH
v_call: TRBV2
clone_size: NA

cdr3_aa: ASSFTGLAGVSHEQY
v_call: TRBV28
clone_size: many

cdr3_aa: ASSQGDSTDTQY
v_call: TRBV5-1
clone_size: NA

cdr3_aa: ASSPSGVRDTQY
v_call: TRBV6-5
clone_size: NA

cdr3_aa: ASSPDRGRDTQY
v_call: TRBV27
clone_size: NA

cdr3_aa: ASRPRQGTTEAF
v_call: TRBV6-6
clone_size: few

cdr3_aa: AVLPGTASYNEQF
v_call: TRBV5-8
clone_size: NA

cdr3_aa: ASMTNSNTGELF
v_call: TRBV9
clone_size: few

cdr3_aa: ASSLSRYPRETQY
v_call: TRBV28
clone_size: NA

cdr3_aa: ASSKGGLSRSPSNQPQH
v_call: TRBV19
clone_size: few

cdr3_aa: ARSPRLGGGGNQPQH
v_call: TRBV5-3
clone_size: NA

cdr3_aa: ASRQPGQVNYGYT
v_call: TRBV28
clone_size: NA

cdr3_aa: ASSPDRRNYGYT
v_call: TRBV5-6
clone_size: NA

cdr3_aa: ATRPSSGNTIY
v_call: TRBV28
clone_size: NA

cdr3_aa: ASSQETSGRAGSRNEQY
v_call: TRBV4-2
clone_size: many

cdr3_aa: ASSQRAGTGASF
v_call: TRBV3-1/TRBV3-2
clone_size: once

cdr3_aa: ASSLARGLFNQPQH
v_call: TRBV5-5
clone_size: NA

cdr3_aa: ASSYPAPANTGELF
v_call: TRBV6-2/TRBV6-3
clone_size: NA

cdr3_aa: ASSFGGVVSNQPQH
v_call: TRBV5-8
clone_size: NA

cdr3_aa: ASSLGLAGDEQF
v_call: TRBV6-5
clone_size: NA

cdr3_aa: ASSAGVSGNTIY
v_call: TRBV6-5
clone_size: few

cdr3_aa: ASKLPGGDTQY
v_call: TRBV5-4
clone_size: NA

cdr3_aa: ASSLDRAGEQY
v_call: TRBV12-3/TRBV12-4
clone_size: NA

cdr3_aa: ASSLGDSYGNEQF
v_call: TRBV11-3
clone_size: NA

cdr3_aa: ASSRPGGSGNTIY
v_call: TRBV5-1
clone_size: NA

cdr3_aa: ASSIPGVDTQY
v_call: TRBV19
clone_size: NA